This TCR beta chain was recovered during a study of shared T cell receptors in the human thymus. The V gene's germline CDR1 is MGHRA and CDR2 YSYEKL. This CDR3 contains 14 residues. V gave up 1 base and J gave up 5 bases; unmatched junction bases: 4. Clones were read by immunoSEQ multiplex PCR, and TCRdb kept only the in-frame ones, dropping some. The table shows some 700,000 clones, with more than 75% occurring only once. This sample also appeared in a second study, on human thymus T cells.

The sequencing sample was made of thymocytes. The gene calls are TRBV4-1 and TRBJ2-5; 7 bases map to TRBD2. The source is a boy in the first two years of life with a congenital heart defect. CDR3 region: CASSQGSGAETQYF. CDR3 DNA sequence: TGCGCCAGCAGCCAAGGAAGCGGGGCGGAGACCCAGTACTTC.